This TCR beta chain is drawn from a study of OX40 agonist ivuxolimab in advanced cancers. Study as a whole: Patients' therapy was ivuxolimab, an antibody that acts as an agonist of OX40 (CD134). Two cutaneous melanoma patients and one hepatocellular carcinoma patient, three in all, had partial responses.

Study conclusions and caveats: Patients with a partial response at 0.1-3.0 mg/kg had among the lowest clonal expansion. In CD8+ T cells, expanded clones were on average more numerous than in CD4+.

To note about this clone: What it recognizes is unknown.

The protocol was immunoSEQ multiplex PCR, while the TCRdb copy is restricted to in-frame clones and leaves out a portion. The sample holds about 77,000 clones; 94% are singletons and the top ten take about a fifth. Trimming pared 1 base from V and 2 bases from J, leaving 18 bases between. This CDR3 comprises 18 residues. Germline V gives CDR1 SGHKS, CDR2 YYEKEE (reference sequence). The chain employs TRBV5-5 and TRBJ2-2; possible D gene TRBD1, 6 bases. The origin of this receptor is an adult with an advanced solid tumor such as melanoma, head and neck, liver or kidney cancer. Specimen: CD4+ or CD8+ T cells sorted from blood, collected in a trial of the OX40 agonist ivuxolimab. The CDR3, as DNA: TGTGCCAGCAGCTTGACTTTTATCAGGGGCACCAACACCGGGGAGCTGTTTTTT. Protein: CASSLTFIRGTNTGELFF.